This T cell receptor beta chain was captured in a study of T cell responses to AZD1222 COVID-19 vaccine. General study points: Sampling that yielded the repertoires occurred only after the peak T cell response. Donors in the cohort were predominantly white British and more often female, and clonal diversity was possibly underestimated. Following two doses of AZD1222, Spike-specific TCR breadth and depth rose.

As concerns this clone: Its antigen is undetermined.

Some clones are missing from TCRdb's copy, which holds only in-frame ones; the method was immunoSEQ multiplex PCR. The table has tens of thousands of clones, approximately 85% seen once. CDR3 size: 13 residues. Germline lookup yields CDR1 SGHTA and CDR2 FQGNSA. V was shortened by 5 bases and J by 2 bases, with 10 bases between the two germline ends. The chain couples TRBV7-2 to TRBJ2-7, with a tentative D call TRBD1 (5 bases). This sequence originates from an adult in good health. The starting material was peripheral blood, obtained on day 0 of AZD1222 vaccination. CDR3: CASSPGHTYEQYF. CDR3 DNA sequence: TGTGCCAGCAGCCCTGGACACACCTACGAGCAGTACTTC.